This TCR beta chain appears in the sequencing data of a study of early T cells in non-severe SARS-CoV-2 infection. Across the whole study: Unsorted whole blood bulk RNA was sequenced, with unpaired chains. Points from the study as a whole: Lookups in VDJdb leaned toward anti-spike CD8 responses and missed private and CD4 specificities.

This clonotype has a handful of counts. The antigen remains unidentified. Per germline, CDR1 DFQATT and CDR2 SNEGSKA (reference sequence). The CDR3 loop spans 15 amino acids. V was clipped by 2 bases and J by 2 bases, with 10 bases between them. Researchers tagged individual cDNA molecules with unique molecular identifiers. TCRdb analysed the 5' RACE reads with MiXCR anew, one entry per CDR3 protein. The data show about 100,000 distinct CDR3 sequences, roughly 13% seen once. Sample: whole blood. This clonotype was sampled from an adult who was a healthcare worker with PCR-confirmed SARS-CoV-2 infection or an uninfected control (not recorded which). The V call is TRBV20-1, the J call TRBJ2-6; D possibly matches TRBD1 or TRBD2 (5 bases each). The CDR3 nucleotides read TGCAGTGCTAGACGAGGGGACGCTGGGGCCAACGTCCTGACTTTC. It encodes CSARRGDAGANVLTF.